These T cell receptor beta chains were read from a single sample in a study of blood T cell repertoires in COVID-19. The data were produced by immunoSEQ multiplex PCR, yet TCRdb's version contains in-frame clones alone and is incomplete. Of about 80,000 clones in the sample, approximately 83% are singletons; the top ten hold 7% to 9.5%. Sequences were obtained from peripheral blood. The receptors come from a human donor in a cohort sampled during active COVID-19. The CDR3 runs from the conserved cysteine through the conserved F or W. Each record gives: V gene, clone size, D gene, J gene, CDR3 DNA, CDR3 protein. The D gene is left open where the match is weak. The size entry is marked missing in some rows and otherwise reads once, few, many or a size class.

V gene: TRBV5-5
clone size: NA
D gene: NA
J gene: TRBJ2-5
CDR3 DNA: TGTGCCAGCAGCTACCCCCCGCGTGATCAAGAGACCCAGTACTTC
CDR3 protein: CASSYPPRDQETQYF

V gene: TRBV12-3/TRBV12-4
clone size: NA
D gene: NA
J gene: TRBJ2-3
CDR3 DNA: TGTGCCAGCAGTTTAGGGGGTAGCGGTACGCAGTATTTT
CDR3 protein: CASSLGGSGTQYF

V gene: TRBV10-3
clone size: once
D gene: TRBD1
J gene: TRBJ2-7
CDR3 DNA: TGTGCCATCGGACAGGGGGCCTACGAGCAGTACTTC
CDR3 protein: CAIGQGAYEQYF

V gene: TRBV28
clone size: NA
D gene: TRBD1
J gene: TRBJ1-3
CDR3 DNA: TGTGCCAGCAGTCCAGACAGGGCCTCTGGAAACACCATATATTTT
CDR3 protein: CASSPDRASGNTIYF

V gene: TRBV7-2
clone size: NA
D gene: NA
J gene: TRBJ2-7
CDR3 DNA: TGTGCCAGCAGCAAGGGGGTTAGGTCCTACGAGCAGTACTTC
CDR3 protein: CASSKGVRSYEQYF

V gene: TRBV28
clone size: NA
D gene: NA
J gene: TRBJ2-3
CDR3 DNA: TGTGCCAGCAGTTCCCCGGACAGCCAGGGACCAGATACGCAGTATTTT
CDR3 protein: CASSSPDSQGPDTQYF

V gene: TRBV13
clone size: NA
D gene: NA
J gene: TRBJ2-7
CDR3 DNA: TGTGCCAGCAGCTTAGGAGCTCCGGGACAATCCTACGAGCAGTACTTC
CDR3 protein: CASSLGAPGQSYEQYF

V gene: TRBV18
clone size: NA
D gene: TRBD1
J gene: TRBJ1-3
CDR3 DNA: TGTGCCAGCTCACCATACAGGGGGGACGGAAACACCATATATTTT
CDR3 protein: CASSPYRGDGNTIYF

V gene: TRBV28
clone size: NA
D gene: TRBD2
J gene: TRBJ2-3
CDR3 DNA: TGTGCCAGCACCACAAACATAGCGGGAGCGAGAAATACGCAGTATTTT
CDR3 protein: CASTTNIAGARNTQYF

V gene: TRBV28
clone size: NA
D gene: NA
J gene: TRBJ1-2
CDR3 DNA: TGTGCCAGCAGTTTAGACGGGAACTATGGCTACACCTTC
CDR3 protein: CASSLDGNYGYTF

V gene: TRBV2
clone size: NA
D gene: NA
J gene: TRBJ2-1
CDR3 DNA: TGTGCCAGCTCGCAGACTGGTTACAATGAGCAGTTCTTC
CDR3 protein: CASSQTGYNEQFF

V gene: TRBV5-4
clone size: NA
D gene: TRBD2
J gene: TRBJ2-1
CDR3 DNA: TGTGCCAGCAGCACGAAAGGGGAGGGCCGGGGTGATGAGCAGTTCTTC
CDR3 protein: CASSTKGEGRGDEQFF

V gene: TRBV28
clone size: NA
D gene: NA
J gene: TRBJ2-7
CDR3 DNA: TGTGCCAGCATGGAGTTGGACAGAGCCTACGAGCAGTACTTC
CDR3 protein: CASMELDRAYEQYF

V gene: TRBV28
clone size: NA
D gene: NA
J gene: TRBJ2-2
CDR3 DNA: TGTGCCAGTACGGGGGGCCATAACACCGGGGAGCTGTTTTTT
CDR3 protein: CASTGGHNTGELFF

V gene: TRBV24-1
clone size: NA
D gene: NA
J gene: TRBJ2-3
CDR3 DNA: TGTGCCACAGGAGGGACAGATACGCAGTATTTT
CDR3 protein: CATGGTDTQYF

V gene: TRBV6-4
clone size: NA
D gene: NA
J gene: TRBJ2-3
CDR3 DNA: TGTGCCAGCAGTGCCTCGACATCGAGCACAGATACGCAGTATTTT
CDR3 protein: CASSASTSSTDTQYF

V gene: TRBV6-4
clone size: few
D gene: NA
J gene: TRBJ2-2
CDR3 DNA: TGTGCCAGATCCGGACACCCGAACACCGGGGAGCTGTTTTTT
CDR3 protein: CARSGHPNTGELFF

V gene: TRBV7-2
clone size: few
D gene: NA
J gene: TRBJ1-2
CDR3 DNA: TGTGCCAGCAGCTTGGGACTGTCTTTCGATGGCTACACCTTC
CDR3 protein: CASSLGLSFDGYTF

V gene: TRBV7-9
clone size: NA
D gene: TRBD1
J gene: TRBJ2-3
CDR3 DNA: TGTGCCAGCAGCTATGGGACAGGGGTTGGCACAGATACGCAGTATTTT
CDR3 protein: CASSYGTGVGTDTQYF

V gene: TRBV5-4
clone size: NA
D gene: TRBD1
J gene: TRBJ2-5
CDR3 DNA: TGTGCCAGCAGCTTACCGGGACAGGGTAAAGAGACCCAGTACTTC
CDR3 protein: CASSLPGQGKETQYF

V gene: TRBV7-9
clone size: NA
D gene: NA
J gene: TRBJ2-1
CDR3 DNA: TGTGCCAGCAGCTCGAGACAATACAATGAGCAGTTCTTC
CDR3 protein: CASSSRQYNEQFF

V gene: TRBV11-3
clone size: few
D gene: NA
J gene: TRBJ1-4
CDR3 DNA: TGTGCCAGCAGCTGGCGGGGGGCAAATGAAAAACTGTTTTTT
CDR3 protein: CASSWRGANEKLFF

V gene: TRBV5-6
clone size: NA
D gene: TRBD2
J gene: TRBJ2-1
CDR3 DNA: TGTGCCAGCAGCTGGGGGGGACTAGCGGCTTACAATGAGCAGTTCTTC
CDR3 protein: CASSWGGLAAYNEQFF

V gene: TRBV6-2/TRBV6-3
clone size: few
D gene: NA
J gene: TRBJ1-1
CDR3 DNA: TGTGCCAGCAGTTACACCGAAGCTTTCACTGAAGCTTTCTTT
CDR3 protein: CASSYTEAFTEAFF

V gene: TRBV18
clone size: NA
D gene: TRBD1
J gene: TRBJ2-1
CDR3 DNA: TGTGCCAGCTCACCCATTTGGACAGGGGGTTCCTACAATGAGCAGTTCTTC
CDR3 protein: CASSPIWTGGSYNEQFF

V gene: TRBV19
clone size: NA
D gene: TRBD2
J gene: TRBJ2-1
CDR3 DNA: TGTGCCAGTAGTATAAAAATGGGACTAGCGGGAAATGAGCAGTTCTTC
CDR3 protein: CASSIKMGLAGNEQFF

V gene: TRBV3-1/TRBV3-2
clone size: NA
D gene: NA
J gene: TRBJ2-1
CDR3 DNA: TGTGCCAGCAGCCAAGATCGGAGTATCTACAATGAGCAGTTCTTC
CDR3 protein: CASSQDRSIYNEQFF

V gene: TRBV28
clone size: NA
D gene: TRBD1
J gene: TRBJ1-4
CDR3 DNA: TGTGCCAGCAGTTTCCCCACAGGGGTTCAGGAAAAACTGTTTTTT
CDR3 protein: CASSFPTGVQEKLFF

V gene: TRBV2
clone size: NA
D gene: TRBD1
J gene: TRBJ2-1
CDR3 DNA: TGTGCCAGCAGCCCCGGACGGGACAGGGGGGCCAATGAGCAGTTCTTC
CDR3 protein: CASSPGRDRGANEQFF

V gene: TRBV3-1/TRBV3-2
clone size: NA
D gene: NA
J gene: TRBJ2-2
CDR3 DNA: TGTGCCAGCAGCCAAGATTTCGGGACAGGGGAGCTGTTTTTT
CDR3 protein: CASSQDFGTGELFF

V gene: TRBV6-6
clone size: NA
D gene: NA
J gene: TRBJ1-2
CDR3 DNA: TGTGCCAGCAGCGACCAGGGTAACTATGGCTACACCTTC
CDR3 protein: CASSDQGNYGYTF

V gene: TRBV5-1
clone size: NA
D gene: NA
J gene: TRBJ1-5
CDR3 DNA: TGCGCCAGCAGCTTGGGGGCAGGGTCAGAGCCCCAGCATTTT
CDR3 protein: CASSLGAGSEPQHF

V gene: TRBV19
clone size: once
D gene: NA
J gene: TRBJ2-5
CDR3 DNA: TGTGCCAGTAGTATATCCCGGCCCGGAGGGGAGACCCAGTACTTC
CDR3 protein: CASSISRPGGETQYF

V gene: TRBV25-1
clone size: NA
D gene: TRBD2
J gene: TRBJ2-3
CDR3 DNA: TGTGCCAGCAGTGAACTAGCGGGGGTCACAGATACGCAGTATTTT
CDR3 protein: CASSELAGVTDTQYF

V gene: TRBV6-1
clone size: NA
D gene: NA
J gene: TRBJ2-3
CDR3 DNA: TGTGCCAGCAGTGCCCTTAGTGGAGGCACCACAGATACGCAGTATTTT
CDR3 protein: CASSALSGGTTDTQYF

V gene: TRBV25-1
clone size: NA
D gene: TRBD1
J gene: TRBJ1-1
CDR3 DNA: TGTGCCAGCAGTGTTGGGTCCCAGGGGGTGGACACTGAAGCTTTCTTT
CDR3 protein: CASSVGSQGVDTEAFF

V gene: TRBV5-1
clone size: NA
D gene: TRBD2
J gene: TRBJ2-3
CDR3 DNA: TGCGCCAGCAGCGCCCGGACTAGCGGGGGGGGAGATACGCAGTATTTT
CDR3 protein: CASSARTSGGGDTQYF

V gene: TRBV2
clone size: NA
D gene: NA
J gene: TRBJ1-2
CDR3 DNA: TGTGCCAGCAGTGAACGCCCCGGGGGGTACGGCTACACCTTC
CDR3 protein: CASSERPGGYGYTF

V gene: TRBV5-1
clone size: NA
D gene: NA
J gene: TRBJ1-1
CDR3 DNA: TGCGCCAGCAGCTTGGTGTCAAGACAGTTTACCACTGAAGCTTTCTTT
CDR3 protein: CASSLVSRQFTTEAFF

V gene: TRBV9
clone size: NA
D gene: TRBD1
J gene: TRBJ1-1
CDR3 DNA: TGTGCCAGCAGCGCCAGACAGGGGGCTAGCACTGAAGCTTTCTTT
CDR3 protein: CASSARQGASTEAFF

V gene: TRBV3-1/TRBV3-2
clone size: NA
D gene: TRBD2
J gene: TRBJ2-5
CDR3 DNA: TGTGCCAGCAGCCTCCGGGGGGGAGAGACCCAGTACTTC
CDR3 protein: CASSLRGGETQYF

V gene: TRBV19
clone size: NA
D gene: NA
J gene: TRBJ1-1
CDR3 DNA: TGTGCCAGTACTAGGAGAGATATGAACACTGAAGCTTTCTTT
CDR3 protein: CASTRRDMNTEAFF

V gene: TRBV10-1
clone size: NA
D gene: TRBD1
J gene: TRBJ1-6
CDR3 DNA: TGCGCCAGCAGTGGGAAACAGGGGACACCCCTCCACTTT
CDR3 protein: CASSGKQGTPLHF

V gene: TRBV7-9
clone size: NA
D gene: TRBD2
J gene: TRBJ2-5
CDR3 DNA: TGTGCCAGCAGCTACGGGACTAGCGGGGGAGGAGAGACCCAGTACTTC
CDR3 protein: CASSYGTSGGGETQYF

V gene: TRBV28
clone size: NA
D gene: NA
J gene: TRBJ2-7
CDR3 DNA: TGTGCCACCGATTCTGGGATCCGGGGCGAGCAGTACTTC
CDR3 protein: CATDSGIRGEQYF

V gene: TRBV5-6
clone size: NA
D gene: TRBD1
J gene: TRBJ1-1
CDR3 DNA: TGTGCCAGCAGCCCCTTGGACAGGGGGCTAGTCACTGAAGCTTTCTTT
CDR3 protein: CASSPLDRGLVTEAFF

V gene: TRBV2
clone size: NA
D gene: TRBD2
J gene: TRBJ2-1
CDR3 DNA: TGTGCCAGCAGCCTACAGGGCGCCGCGGGAGGTAATGAGCAGTTCTTC
CDR3 protein: CASSLQGAAGGNEQFF

V gene: TRBV5-6
clone size: NA
D gene: NA
J gene: TRBJ1-2
CDR3 DNA: TGTGCCAGCAGCTTGGGGGGCGGCACTCGTGGCTACACCTTC
CDR3 protein: CASSLGGGTRGYTF

V gene: TRBV19
clone size: NA
D gene: TRBD1
J gene: TRBJ1-1
CDR3 DNA: TGTGCCAGTAGTTCAGAACCGGGACAGGGCATATGGAACACTGAAGCTTTCTTT
CDR3 protein: CASSSEPGQGIWNTEAFF

V gene: TRBV7-8
clone size: NA
D gene: NA
J gene: TRBJ2-7
CDR3 DNA: TGTGCCAGCAGCCCAGGCGGGGTATACGAGCAGTACTTC
CDR3 protein: CASSPGGVYEQYF

V gene: TRBV15
clone size: NA
D gene: TRBD2
J gene: TRBJ2-3
CDR3 DNA: TGTGCCACCAGCAGTCGTGCCGGGAGGGCCGTGGATACGCAGTATTTT
CDR3 protein: CATSSRAGRAVDTQYF

V gene: TRBV12-3/TRBV12-4
clone size: NA
D gene: NA
J gene: TRBJ1-4
CDR3 DNA: TGTGCCAGCAGTTTTCGGGATAATGAAAAACTGTTTTTT
CDR3 protein: CASSFRDNEKLFF